This T cell receptor beta chain was identified in a study of T cells in Graves' hyperthyroidism and ophthalmopathy. CDR1 and CDR2 from the germline V gene are MNHEY and SVGEGT. CDR3 length: 14 residues. V lost 6 bases, J lost 4 bases, and 6 bases stayed unmatched. This clonotype appeared many times. Using RNA transcripts as the source, TCR beta CDR3 regions were amplified. Carried out on the TCR CDR3, a first-round RT-PCR used the HTBI primer set. MiXCR, applied by TCRdb to the multiplex PCR reads, yields one record per CDR3 protein. The data contain 400,000 to 500,000 distinct CDR3 sequences, about 15% of them singletons.

The source of this sequence is a young woman with Graves' hyperthyroidism. The genes are TRBV6-2 or TRBV6-3 and TRBJ2-3; 8 nucleotides line up with TRBD2. Sequencing was performed on blood. This CDR3 is CASRSGRVADTQYF. For the CDR3, the DNA is TGTGCCAGCAGGAGCGGGAGAGTTGCAGATACGCAGTATTTT.